The 8 T cell receptor beta chains reported below all come from one sample, sequenced in a study of PD-L1 blockade in urothelial cancer. TCRdb's copy holds only in-frame clones and misses some; the assay was immunoSEQ multiplex PCR. Found here are under 150,000 clones, more than 85% of them singletons; the top ten hold more than 1.5%. Noted time point: peripheral blood 6 weeks after treatment start. Sequenced here: PBMCs, sampled around atezolizumab (anti-PD-L1) treatment. The source is a man aged 55 to 70 with urothelial cancer.

The chain links TRBV27 to TRBJ1-1, with a weak D call TRBD1 (6 bases). V was trimmed by 7 bases and J by 4 bases, leaving 19 bases between them. CDR1 is MNHEY and CDR2 is SMNVEV in the germline V gene (reference sequence). This CDR3 is 15 amino acids long. The CDR3 coding sequence is TGTGCCAGCACCCGGGGGGGCGGGGCCTTCACTGAAGCTTTCTTT. Protein: CASTRGGGAFTEAFF.

J is TRBJ1-5 and V is TRBV18, with 9 bases aligning to TRBD1. The germline gives CDR1 KGHSH, CDR2 LQKENI. The CDR3 covers 16 residues. With V trimmed by 2 bases and J by 2 bases, 4 bases remained unmatched. The CDR3 DNA sequence: TGTGCCAGCTCACCAGATACAGGGGGCGGCAATCAGCCCCAGCATTTT. Residues: CASSPDTGGGNQPQHF.

This clone was seen just once. The chain joins TRBV6-5 to TRBJ2-1; 8 bases line up with TRBD1. The CDR3 is 13 residues long. Germline CDR1 is MNHEY and CDR2 is SVGAGI. V shed 0 bases, J shed 15 bases, and the junction held 7 bases outside the gene matches. The CDR3 sequence is CASSYSIGTGGFF. The CDR3 DNA sequence: TGTGCCAGCAGTTACTCGATTGGGACAGGAGGGTTCTTC.

V and J are TRBV18 and TRBJ2-7; the D gene is possibly TRBD1 (5 bases). The CDR3 extends over 13 amino acids. CDR1 KGHSH and CDR2 LQKENI come from the germline V gene. V was trimmed by 4 bases and J by 2 bases, leaving 9 bases between them. The CDR3 here is CASSLKQAYEQYF. CDR3 in DNA: TGTGCCAGCTCACTTAAACAGGCCTACGAGCAGTACTTC.

J is TRBJ1-1 and V is TRBV4-1, with D unresolved. CDR3 length: 14 residues. Germline V gives CDR1 MGHRA, CDR2 YSYEKL. The V end was cut by 0 bases, the J end by 1 base, with 6 bases between. The CDR3, as DNA: TGCGCCAGCAGCCAAGAAAGAGGGAACACTGAAGCTTTCTTT. Its protein is CASSQERGNTEAFF.

The chain employs TRBV14 and TRBJ2-1, with 9 bases identical to TRBD2. The CDR3 length is 17 residues. Germline lookup yields CDR1 SGHDN and CDR2 FVKESK. Trimming cost V 4 bases and J 3 bases; bases outside gene matches: 10. The CDR3 loop reads CASSPTMGLAYYNEQFF. In DNA, the CDR3 is TGTGCCAGCAGCCCGACAATGGGACTAGCTTACTACAATGAGCAGTTCTTC.

The V call is TRBV6-1, the J call TRBJ1-4; no definite D call. Germline CDR1 MNHNS, CDR2 SASEGT. The V end lost 6 bases, the J end lost 3 bases, and 8 bases lay between the germline ends. The CDR3 is 13 residues long. The chain's CDR3 is CASSAQSNEKLFF. The DNA of the CDR3 is TGTGCCAGCAGCGCCCAGTCTAATGAAAAACTGTTTTTT.

As DNA, the CDR3 is TGTGCCAGCAGCTTGGGCCGGGGACTAGCGGAACAATACGAGCAGTACTTC. Its translation is CASSLGRGLAEQYEQYF. The chain couples TRBV5-4 to TRBJ2-7; 11 bases match TRBD2. J lost 4 bases, V lost 0 bases, and 9 bases had no gene match. The CDR3 covers 17 residues. Germline V gives CDR1 SGHNT, CDR2 YYREEE (reference sequence).